The 21 T cell receptor beta chains in this list originate from one sample, sequenced in a study of T cell clonality in common variable immunodeficiency. Some clones are missing from TCRdb's copy, which holds only in-frame ones; the method was immunoSEQ multiplex PCR. Observed in the sample are 15,000 to 25,000 clones, none of them singletons. No antigen has been assigned to these receptors. Whole-study findings and limits: In common variable immunodeficiency, TCR beta chains reportedly carried fewer deletions and N-nucleotide insertions.

The sample comprised peripheral blood mononuclear cells. Receptor source: a human donor with common variable immunodeficiency.

This clone was counted only a few times. The read falls 3 residues short of the CDR3 end, and the missing part is taken from the germline J gene. The rearrangement links TRBV6-2 or TRBV6-3 to TRBJ1-5; 7 nucleotides line up with TRBD1. This CDR3 is 14 amino acids long. Germline CDR1 and CDR2: MNHEY and SVGEGT. With V trimmed by 6 bases and J by 7 bases, 9 bases remained unmatched. The part of the CDR3 DNA that was read is TGTGCCAGCAGGAAAGACAGGGTTGCCCAGCCC. This gives the protein CASRKDRVAQP. The entire CDR3 protein reads CASRKDRVAQPQHF.

Ten or more counts support this clone. The read terminates 3 residues ahead of where the CDR3 ends, so the germline J gene completes it. V usage is TRBV6-2 or TRBV6-3 and J usage is TRBJ2-1; tentatively, D is TRBD1 (5 bases). From germline, CDR1 is MNHEY and CDR2 SVGEGT. There are 13 residues in the CDR3. The ends were cut back, 6 bases at V and 8 bases at J, with 14 bases in the middle. The part of the CDR3 DNA that was read is TGTGCCAGCAGGGGCTCAGGGTTCGATGAG. This gives the protein CASRGSGFDE. The whole CDR3 is CASRGSGFDEQFF.

This clone was seen a handful of times. The CDR3: CSTGTSTYEQYF. The CDR3 DNA, read in part, is TGCAGTACAGGGACGTCCACCTACGAG. The V call is TRBV20-1, the J call TRBJ2-7; possibly TRBD1 for D (6 bases). The read is 3 residues too short to cover the CDR3 end, so that end is filled in from the germline J gene. Germline values: CDR1 DFQATT, CDR2 SNEGSKA (reference sequence). The CDR3 is 12 amino acids. The germline V and J ends were trimmed by 8 bases and 2 bases, with 13 bases remaining between them.

Concerning this clone itself: With the read ending 3 residues before the CDR3 end, the germline J gene is used to fill in that end. This sequence joins TRBV2 and TRBJ1-4; TRBD1 aligns across 7 bases. Germline lookup yields CDR1 SNHLY and CDR2 FYNNEI. V was clipped by 5 bases and J by 3 bases; unmatched bases: 3. This CDR3 is 14 amino acids long. Incomplete CDR3 DNA: TGTGCCAGCAGTATTGACAGGGCTAATGAAAAA. Its translation is CASSIDRANEK. The CDR3 in full is CASSIDRANEKLFF. The complete variable domain, with remaining parts taken from reference TRBV2 and TRBJ1-4, reads EPEVTQTPSHQVTQMGQEVILRCVPISNHLYFYWYRQILGQKVEFLVSFYNNEISEKSEIFDDQFSVERPDGSNFTLKIRSTKLEDSAMYFCASSIDRANEKLFFGSGTQLSVL.

This clone came up many times. From the germline J gene comes the end of the CDR3, since the read stops 3 residues before it. V usage is TRBV10-3 and J usage is TRBJ2-5, with TRBD1 matching over 7 bases. CDR1 ENHRY and CDR2 SYGVKD come from the germline V gene. V was clipped by 5 bases and J by 5 bases; unmatched bases: 5. The CDR3 is made up of 13 amino acids. The CDR3 protein is CAISRPGGETQYF. The CDR3 DNA, read in part, is TGTGCCATCAGTCGGCCAGGGGGTGAGACC.

This clone was recorded at least ten times. The read terminates 3 residues before the CDR3 end, so the remaining end is supplied by the germline J gene. The chain couples TRBV6-1 to TRBJ1-1; no reliable D call. Germline V CDR1 and CDR2: MNHNS, SASEGT. Trimming cost V 3 bases and J 4 bases, with 9 bases left between them. The CDR3 spans 13 residues. CDR3 residues: CASSEQVVTEAFF. CDR3 DNA, as far as it was read: TGTGCCAGCAGTGAGCAGGTGGTCACTGAA.

This clone was counted ten times or more. CDR3 bases read: TGTGCCAGCAGCTTAAGGAACAGGGTAAACACTGAA. It specifies CASSLRNRVNTE. The CDR3, in full, reads CASSLRNRVNTEAFF. V gene TRBV5-6 combines with J gene TRBJ1-1; D might be TRBD1 (6 bases). From the germline J gene comes the end of the CDR3, since the read stops 3 residues before it. CDR3 length: 15 amino acids. Germline CDR1 and CDR2: SGHDT and YYEEEE. The ends were cut back, 2 bases at V and 2 bases at J, with 13 bases in the middle.

At least ten counts were recorded for this clone. The CDR3 goes on 3 residues after the read ends, and that part is filled in from the germline J gene. V is TRBV23-1 and J is TRBJ2-3; 8 nucleotides agree with TRBD1. TRBV23-1 is classed as an ORF, of uncertain function. The CDR3 is 17 residues long. After removal of 0 bases from V and 0 bases from J, the junction contained 5 bases not matched to a gene. The CDR3 loop is CASSQSRGLPSTDTQYF. The CDR3 bases that were read are TGCGCCAGCAGTCAATCCAGGGGGCTACCTAGCACAGATACG.

This clone came up a few times. The read ends 3 residues before the CDR3 terminus; that terminus is restored from the germline J gene. The chain links TRBV7-9 to TRBJ1-1; no firm D call. Germline loops: CDR1 SEHNR, CDR2 FQNEAQ (reference sequence). The CDR3 length is 14 residues. The germline V and J ends were trimmed by 1 base and 0 bases, with 6 bases remaining between them. CDR3 DNA, as far as it was read: TGTGCCAGCAGCTTAGAGCTGATGAACACTGAA. Its translation: CASSLELMNTE. The entire CDR3 is CASSLELMNTEAFF. The whole variable domain, remainder taken from reference TRBV7-9 and TRBJ1-1, is DTGVSQNPRHKITKRGQNVTFRCDPISEHNRLYWYRQTLGQGPEFLTYFQNEAQLEKSRLLSDRFSAERPKGSFSTLEIQRTEQGDSAMYLCASSLELMNTEAFFGQGTRLTVV.

This clone was found a few times. Read data end 3 residues before the CDR3 end; the end is taken from the germline J gene. V is TRBV7-9 and J is TRBJ2-3, with 7 bases matching TRBD1. Per the germline V gene, CDR1 is SEHNR and CDR2 is FQNEAQ (reference sequence). The CDR3 sequence is 15 residues long. V lost 2 bases, J lost 2 bases, and 4 bases stayed unmatched. The covered CDR3 bases are TGTGCCAGCAGCTTATGGACAGGAGACACAGATACG. Translating gives CASSLWTGDTDT. The entire CDR3 protein is CASSLWTGDTDTQYF. Full variable domain (rest looked up from reference TRBV7-9 and TRBJ2-3): DTGVSQNPRHKITKRGQNVTFRCDPISEHNRLYWYRQTLGQGPEFLTYFQNEAQLEKSRLLSDRFSAERPKGSFSTLEIQRTEQGDSAMYLCASSLWTGDTDTQYFGPGTRLTVL.

This clone was counted a few times. The read ends 3 residues before the CDR3 terminus; that terminus is restored from the germline J gene. The chain carries TRBV7-7 and TRBJ2-7; 9 nucleotides align to TRBD2. CDR1 and CDR2 from the germline V gene are SSHAT and FNYEAQ (reference sequence). The CDR3 runs 15 residues. Unmatched junction bases numbered 6, after V lost 3 bases and J lost 3 bases. This CDR3 is CASSLREGAYYEQYF. The sequenced CDR3 bases are TGTGCCAGCAGCTTGCGGGAGGGGGCTTACTACGAG.

Concerning this clone itself: The observed sequence ends 3 residues before the CDR3 terminus, with the missing tail filled in from the germline J gene. The genes are TRBV29-1 and TRBJ2-3; 9 bases agree with TRBD2. The germline CDR1 and CDR2 sequences are SQVTM and ANQGSEA. V lost 5 bases, J lost 2 bases, and 14 bases stayed unmatched. This CDR3 region has 17 residues. CDR3 DNA, as far as it was read: TGCAGCGTTAATTTGGGAAGACTAGCGGACTACACAGATACG. Translated, it gives CSVNLGRLADYTDT. The full-length CDR3 reads as CSVNLGRLADYTDTQYF.

This clone was seen many times. The CDR3 end is not reached by the read, which stops 3 residues before it; the germline J gene fills it in. The chain combines TRBV5-1 with TRBJ2-7; the D gene is possibly TRBD1 (6 bases). The germline gives CDR1 SGHRS, CDR2 YFSETQ. This CDR3 region has 16 residues. V was pared by 1 base and J by 2 bases, with 16 bases between. The sequenced CDR3 bases are TGCGCCAGCAGCTTGATTTTACGGGACACAACCTACGAG. It yields the protein CASSLILRDTTYE. The full CDR3 protein is CASSLILRDTTYEQYF.

Worth noting for this clone: Read sequence stops 3 residues before the CDR3 end, and the germline J gene provides the missing end. The chain recombines TRBV7-3 with TRBJ2-3; possibly TRBD1 for D (5 bases). Germline V gene sequence: CDR1 SGHTA, CDR2 FQGTGA. The V end lost 5 bases, the J end lost 2 bases, and 14 bases lay between the germline ends. CDR3 length equals 15 residues. The CDR3 bases that were read are TGTGCCAGCAGCCGCGACAGCCTACCCACAGATACG. It is translated as CASSRDSLPTDT. From start to end, the CDR3 is CASSRDSLPTDTQYF. Combining the CDR3 with reference TRBV7-3 and TRBJ2-3 gives the whole variable domain GAGVSQTPSNKVTEKGKYVELRCDPISGHTALYWYRQSLGQGPEFLIYFQGTGAADDSGLPNDRFFAVRPEGSVSTLKIQRTERGDSAVYLCASSRDSLPTDTQYFGPGTRLTVL.

In the case of this clone: Read coverage stops 3 residues before the CDR3 terminus; the germline J gene supplies the remainder. J is TRBJ2-1 and V is TRBV29-1; 9 bases match TRBD1. Germline V gene data show CDR1 as SQVTM and CDR2 as ANQGSEA. The CDR3 loop spans 14 amino acids. Trimming removed 7 bases from V and 4 bases from J; junction bases left unmatched: 8. The CDR3 protein is CSAPGQGGYNEQFF. The sequenced CDR3 bases are TGCAGCGCGCCGGGACAGGGAGGATACAATGAG.

A word on this clone: The observed sequence ends 3 residues before the CDR3 terminus, with the missing tail filled in from the germline J gene. The V and J genes are TRBV7-9 and TRBJ1-3; no definite D call. Between the trimmed V and J ends, which lost 1 base and 4 bases, there was a span of 8 bases. Germline V gives CDR1 SEHNR, CDR2 FQNEAQ (reference sequence). The CDR3 totals 14 residues. The covered CDR3 bases are TGTGCCAGCAGCTTAGGAGGGTACGGAAACACC. Translated, it gives CASSLGGYGNT. The whole CDR3 is CASSLGGYGNTIYF.

This clone was seen repeatedly, ten times or more. From the germline J gene comes the end of the CDR3, since the read stops 3 residues before it. The chain is built from TRBV23-1 and TRBJ2-2; no clear D. TRBV23-1 carries the ORF label, with uncertain function. The CDR3 consists of 15 residues. Trimming removed 3 bases at V and 5 bases at J, with 13 bases between. CDR3: CASSHPWSGTGELFF. Partial CDR3 DNA: TGCGCCAGCAGTCACCCTTGGTCCGGGACCGGGGAG.

Comments on this clone: The read ends 3 residues shy of where the CDR3 ends; the end is completed using the germline J gene. The chain carries TRBV7-6 and TRBJ2-6, with D uncertain. The CDR3 has 14 amino acids. Deletions cut 4 bases from V and 8 bases from J, with 12 bases between. Germline V CDR1 and CDR2: SGHVS, FNYEAQ. The CDR3 bases that were read are TGTGCCAGCAGCTCCTTAGGGTTCTCCAACGTC. Protein sequence: CASSSLGFSNV. The full CDR3 protein is CASSSLGFSNVLTF.

As regards this clone: The read ends 3 residues before the CDR3 terminus; that terminus is restored from the germline J gene. The V and J genes are TRBV5-1 and TRBJ2-7; 10 nucleotides agree with TRBD2. The CDR3 contains 15 residues. Looked up from germline, CDR1 is SGHRS and CDR2 is YFSETQ. Losses at the gene ends were 0 bases for V and 2 bases for J; bases not matched to a gene: 2. Incomplete CDR3 DNA: TGCGCCAGCAGCTTGGGGACTAGCGGAACCTACGAG. Translated: CASSLGTSGTYE. The full CDR3 protein reads CASSLGTSGTYEQYF.

About this clone itself: The read ends 3 residues before the CDR3 terminus; that terminus is restored from the germline J gene. The chain is built from TRBV7-2 and TRBJ2-3, with TRBD2 matching 8 bases. CDR1 and CDR2 from the germline V gene are SGHTA and FQGNSA. Trimming took 3 bases from V and 2 from J; bases not matched to a gene: 4. This CDR3 is 15 amino acids long. CDR3 bases read: TGTGCCAGCAGCTTTAGCGGGGATGCCACAGATACG. It yields the protein CASSFSGDATDT. The whole CDR3 region reads CASSFSGDATDTQYF.

This clone was picked up a small number of times. The CDR3 end lies 3 residues beyond the end of the read and is filled in from the germline J gene. The V and J genes are TRBV19 and TRBJ2-7; the D gene could be TRBD1 or TRBD2 (5 bases each). Germline loops: CDR1 LNHDA, CDR2 SQIVND (reference sequence). The ends were cut back, 6 bases at V and 6 bases at J, with 18 bases in the middle. This CDR3 is 14 amino acids long. CDR3: CASRGTRGVREQYF. The covered CDR3 bases are TGTGCCAGTAGGGGCACCCGAGGGGTCCGCGAG.